A selection of T cell receptor beta chains follows, all from one sample in a study of STAT5B mutations in CD4+ large granular lymphocyte leukemia. Libraries were prepared by immunoSEQ multiplex PCR; TCRdb keeps only in-frame clonotypes and omits some of them. Among under 30,000 clones, about 81% were seen once, and the ten largest hold roughly 3.2%. The source material was CD4+ T cells from blood buffy coats. These receptors all come from a human donor in good health. Each CDR3 is given with its conserved first and last residue. The order of the fields is V gene, clone size, J gene, D gene, CDR3 DNA, CDR3 protein. D genes are given only for firm matches. Size is omitted from some rows. Given values are once, few, many or a class for expanded clones.

v_gene: TRBV5-4; abundance: -; j_gene: TRBJ1-6; d_gene: -; CDR3nt: TGTGCCAGCAGCTACATGGACAGCTTGGGTTCACCCCTCCACTTT; CDR3aa: CASSYMDSLGSPLHF
v_gene: TRBV5-6; abundance: -; j_gene: TRBJ2-3; d_gene: -; CDR3nt: TGTGCCAGCAGCTTCGACGGGAGAACGCAGTATTTT; CDR3aa: CASSFDGRTQYF
v_gene: TRBV2; abundance: -; j_gene: TRBJ2-2; d_gene: TRBD1; CDR3nt: TGTGCCAGTAAACAGGGGGCGAACACCGGGGAGCTGTTTTTT; CDR3aa: CASKQGANTGELFF
v_gene: TRBV2; abundance: few; j_gene: TRBJ1-5; d_gene: TRBD1; CDR3nt: TGTGCCAGCAGTGATAGACAGGGTAGCAATCAGCCCCAGCATTTT; CDR3aa: CASSDRQGSNQPQHF
v_gene: TRBV11-2; abundance: -; j_gene: TRBJ2-1; d_gene: TRBD2; CDR3nt: TGTGCCAGCAGCTTAGGGGGGACTATCTTGGTCAATGAGCAGTTCTTC; CDR3aa: CASSLGGTILVNEQFF
v_gene: TRBV7-6; abundance: -; j_gene: TRBJ2-7; d_gene: -; CDR3nt: TGTGCCAGCAGCTCCCCAGACGAGCAGTACTTC; CDR3aa: CASSSPDEQYF
v_gene: TRBV10-3; abundance: -; j_gene: TRBJ2-3; d_gene: TRBD1; CDR3nt: TGTGCCATCAGTCACCGGGACAGGGGAACAGATACGCAGTATTTT; CDR3aa: CAISHRDRGTDTQYF
v_gene: TRBV28; abundance: -; j_gene: TRBJ2-7; d_gene: -; CDR3nt: TGTGCCAGCAAGGCGCACCCTGGAGCGGCCTACGAGCAGTACTTC; CDR3aa: CASKAHPGAAYEQYF
v_gene: TRBV7-9; abundance: -; j_gene: TRBJ2-3; d_gene: TRBD2; CDR3nt: TGTGCCAGCAGCTCCAGCGGGAACACAGATACGCAGTATTTT; CDR3aa: CASSSSGNTDTQYF
v_gene: TRBV27; abundance: -; j_gene: TRBJ2-1; d_gene: TRBD2; CDR3nt: TGTGCCAGCAGCCGTAAATTGGGGCGGGAGACCTACAATGAGCAGTTCTTC; CDR3aa: CASSRKLGRETYNEQFF
v_gene: TRBV5-4; abundance: once; j_gene: TRBJ2-3; d_gene: -; CDR3nt: TGTGCCAGCAGCCCAGCCCAGGGAAGACCAACAGATACGCAGTATTTT; CDR3aa: CASSPAQGRPTDTQYF
v_gene: TRBV2; abundance: few; j_gene: TRBJ1-2; d_gene: -; CDR3nt: TGTGCCAGCAGGCTTGAACCAGGGGCCCGGTTTGGCTACACCTTC; CDR3aa: CASRLEPGARFGYTF
v_gene: TRBV2; abundance: -; j_gene: TRBJ1-1; d_gene: -; CDR3nt: TGTGCCAGAAGGACCGGGACGTGGGCTTTCTTT; CDR3aa: CARRTGTWAFF
v_gene: TRBV7-2; abundance: -; j_gene: TRBJ2-3; d_gene: TRBD1; CDR3nt: TGTGCCAGCAGCTTAACAGGGGTCACAGATACGCAGTATTTT; CDR3aa: CASSLTGVTDTQYF
v_gene: TRBV7-2; abundance: -; j_gene: TRBJ2-3; d_gene: -; CDR3nt: TGTGCCAGCAGCTTAGAGGTCAGATACACAGATACGCAGTATTTT; CDR3aa: CASSLEVRYTDTQYF
v_gene: TRBV6-1; abundance: -; j_gene: TRBJ1-1; d_gene: TRBD1; CDR3nt: TGTGCCAGCAGTGAGTGGGGACAGGAAGCTTTCTTT; CDR3aa: CASSEWGQEAFF
v_gene: TRBV5-8; abundance: -; j_gene: TRBJ2-7; d_gene: TRBD2; CDR3nt: TGTGCCAGCAGTTCTGGAAGACTAGCTACCTACGAGCAGTACTTC; CDR3aa: CASSSGRLATYEQYF
v_gene: TRBV7-3; abundance: -; j_gene: TRBJ2-3; d_gene: -; CDR3nt: TGTGCCAGCAGCTTACACAACAGGGATTTTGGGTCCGCGCAGTATTTT; CDR3aa: CASSLHNRDFGSAQYF
v_gene: TRBV5-1; abundance: -; j_gene: TRBJ2-3; d_gene: TRBD2; CDR3nt: TGCGCCAGCAGCCGTAGCGGGAGCAACACAGATACGCAGTATTTT; CDR3aa: CASSRSGSNTDTQYF
v_gene: TRBV5-1; abundance: few; j_gene: TRBJ1-1; d_gene: -; CDR3nt: TGCGCCAGCAGCTTGGAACTGAACACTGAAGCTTTCTTT; CDR3aa: CASSLELNTEAFF
v_gene: TRBV5-1; abundance: -; j_gene: TRBJ2-6; d_gene: TRBD2; CDR3nt: TGCGCCAGCAGCCTACAGGGACTAGGCTCTGGGGCCAACGTCCTGACTTTC; CDR3aa: CASSLQGLGSGANVLTF
v_gene: TRBV7-2; abundance: -; j_gene: TRBJ1-4; d_gene: -; CDR3nt: TGTGCCAGAATGGGACGGGAAACCTATGAAAAACTGTTTTTT; CDR3aa: CARMGRETYEKLFF
v_gene: TRBV28; abundance: few; j_gene: TRBJ1-3; d_gene: -; CDR3nt: TGTGCCAGCAGTCATGGGGGGGCTGATCGAAACACCATATATTTT; CDR3aa: CASSHGGADRNTIYF
v_gene: TRBV27; abundance: -; j_gene: TRBJ2-1; d_gene: -; CDR3nt: TGTGCCAGCAGTTTCCGGGAGTCGGGCACAGGTTACAATGAGCAGTTCTTC; CDR3aa: CASSFRESGTGYNEQFF
v_gene: TRBV4-1; abundance: -; j_gene: TRBJ2-5; d_gene: TRBD2; CDR3nt: TGCGCCAGCAGCCTAGCGGGAGGGTCGGAGACCCAGTACTTC; CDR3aa: CASSLAGGSETQYF
v_gene: TRBV5-5; abundance: -; j_gene: TRBJ1-2; d_gene: -; CDR3nt: TGTGCCAGCAGCTTACCGGGGAACGGCTACACCTTC; CDR3aa: CASSLPGNGYTF
v_gene: TRBV19; abundance: -; j_gene: TRBJ1-1; d_gene: -; CDR3nt: TGTGCCAGTAGTATAGCCGAGGTCTGGGGAAAGAACACTGAAGCTTTCTTT; CDR3aa: CASSIAEVWGKNTEAFF
v_gene: TRBV4-3; abundance: few; j_gene: TRBJ2-2; d_gene: -; CDR3nt: TGCGCCAGCAGCCAAGGGGTACAGGGCTTGTCGAACACCGGGGAGCTGTTTTTT; CDR3aa: CASSQGVQGLSNTGELFF
v_gene: TRBV2; abundance: once; j_gene: TRBJ2-5; d_gene: TRBD2; CDR3nt: TGTGCCAGCAGTAGCGGGAGGGAGACCCAGTACTTC; CDR3aa: CASSSGRETQYF
v_gene: TRBV7-2; abundance: -; j_gene: TRBJ2-3; d_gene: TRBD2; CDR3nt: TGTGCCAGCAGCCCGACTAGCGAGGCGCAGTATTTT; CDR3aa: CASSPTSEAQYF
v_gene: TRBV30; abundance: once; j_gene: TRBJ2-2; d_gene: TRBD1; CDR3nt: TGTGCCTGGAGTGAAAGGACAGGGTGGCTGTTTTTT; CDR3aa: CAWSERTGWLFF
v_gene: TRBV7-2; abundance: -; j_gene: TRBJ1-2; d_gene: -; CDR3nt: TGTGCCAGCAGCTTAAGGGACACACGCTATGGCTACACCTTC; CDR3aa: CASSLRDTRYGYTF
v_gene: TRBV28; abundance: -; j_gene: TRBJ2-7; d_gene: -; CDR3nt: TGTGCCAGCAGTTTAGCGGGGTCATACGAGCAGTACTTC; CDR3aa: CASSLAGSYEQYF
v_gene: TRBV10-2; abundance: few; j_gene: TRBJ2-7; d_gene: TRBD2; CDR3nt: TGCGCCAGCGGACTAGCGGCCTACGAGCAGTACTTC; CDR3aa: CASGLAAYEQYF
v_gene: TRBV19; abundance: -; j_gene: TRBJ2-7; d_gene: TRBD2; CDR3nt: TGTGCCAGTAGTCCCCCGGGACTAGCGGGAGCCGGGCAGTACTTC; CDR3aa: CASSPPGLAGAGQYF
v_gene: TRBV5-1; abundance: -; j_gene: TRBJ2-2; d_gene: TRBD2; CDR3nt: TGCGCCAGCAGTCCTCTAGCGGGAGGCCCCGGGGAGCTGTTTTTT; CDR3aa: CASSPLAGGPGELFF
v_gene: TRBV5-6; abundance: -; j_gene: TRBJ2-2; d_gene: -; CDR3nt: TGTGCCAGCAACCCGGGACACATGCCCACCGGGGAGCTGTTTTTT; CDR3aa: CASNPGHMPTGELFF
v_gene: TRBV7-9; abundance: -; j_gene: TRBJ2-3; d_gene: TRBD2; CDR3nt: TGTGCCAGCAGCGTTGGACTAGCGGGAGTCACAGATACGCAGTATTTT; CDR3aa: CASSVGLAGVTDTQYF
v_gene: TRBV18; abundance: few; j_gene: TRBJ1-1; d_gene: -; CDR3nt: TGTGCCAGCTCACCAAGGGGGGCAGTGATGAACACTGAAGCTTTCTTT; CDR3aa: CASSPRGAVMNTEAFF
v_gene: TRBV6-1; abundance: -; j_gene: TRBJ2-3; d_gene: -; CDR3nt: TGTGCCAGCAGTGATTCGACCACAGATACGCAGTATTTT; CDR3aa: CASSDSTTDTQYF
v_gene: TRBV6-1; abundance: -; j_gene: TRBJ1-1; d_gene: -; CDR3nt: TGTGCCAGCCGGTTGGAGGGCAAGAACACTGAAGCTTTCTTT; CDR3aa: CASRLEGKNTEAFF
v_gene: TRBV11-3; abundance: -; j_gene: TRBJ2-2; d_gene: -; CDR3nt: TGTGCCAGCAGCTTAGATCAGGGGGGCACCGGGGAGCTGTTTTTT; CDR3aa: CASSLDQGGTGELFF
v_gene: TRBV18; abundance: -; j_gene: TRBJ1-1; d_gene: -; CDR3nt: TGTGCCAGCTCACCAATTGCCAGCTCCGGGACAACGAACACTGAAGCTTTCTTT; CDR3aa: CASSPIASSGTTNTEAFF
v_gene: TRBV6-5; abundance: -; j_gene: TRBJ2-7; d_gene: -; CDR3nt: TGTGCCAGCAGTTACGGCAGGAACTACGAGCAGTACTTC; CDR3aa: CASSYGRNYEQYF
v_gene: TRBV7-9; abundance: -; j_gene: TRBJ2-7; d_gene: -; CDR3nt: TGTGCCAGCAGCCGTAAAACTAGTTTTGGCGAGCAGTACTTC; CDR3aa: CASSRKTSFGEQYF
v_gene: TRBV2; abundance: few; j_gene: TRBJ1-2; d_gene: TRBD1; CDR3nt: TGTGCCAGCAGTCTGGGACAGGGTAACTATGGCTACACCTTC; CDR3aa: CASSLGQGNYGYTF